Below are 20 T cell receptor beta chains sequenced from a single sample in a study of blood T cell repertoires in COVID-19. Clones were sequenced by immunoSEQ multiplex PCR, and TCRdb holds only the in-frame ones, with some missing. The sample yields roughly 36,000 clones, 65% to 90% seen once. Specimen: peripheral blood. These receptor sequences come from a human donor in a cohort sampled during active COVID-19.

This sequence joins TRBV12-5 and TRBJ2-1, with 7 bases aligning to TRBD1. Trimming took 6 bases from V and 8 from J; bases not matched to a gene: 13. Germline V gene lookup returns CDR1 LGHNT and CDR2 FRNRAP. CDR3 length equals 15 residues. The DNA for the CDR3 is TGTGCTAGTGGCGAGACAGGGAATTCGGTAGATGAGCAGTTCTTC. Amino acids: CASGETGNSVDEQFF.

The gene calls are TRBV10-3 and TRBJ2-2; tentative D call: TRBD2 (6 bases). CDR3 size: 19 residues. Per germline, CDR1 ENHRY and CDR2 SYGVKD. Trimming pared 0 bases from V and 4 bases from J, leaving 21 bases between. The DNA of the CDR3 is TGTGCCATCAGTGAGTCGCCAGGAGGGAAAGGTCATAGCACCGGGGAGCTGTTTTTT. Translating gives CAISESPGGKGHSTGELFF.

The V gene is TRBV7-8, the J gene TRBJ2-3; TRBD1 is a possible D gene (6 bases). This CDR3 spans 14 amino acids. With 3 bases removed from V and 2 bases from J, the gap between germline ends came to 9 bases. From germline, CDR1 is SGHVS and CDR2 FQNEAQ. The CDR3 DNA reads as TGTGCCAGCAGCTTTGTGGGGGCCACAGATACGCAGTATTTT. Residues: CASSFVGATDTQYF. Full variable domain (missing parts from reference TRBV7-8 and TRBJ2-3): GAGVSQSPRYKVAKRGQDVALRCDPISGHVSLFWYQQALGQGPEFLTYFQNEAQLDKSGLPSDRFFAERPEGSVSTLKIQRTQQEDSAVYLCASSFVGATDTQYFGPGTRLTVL.

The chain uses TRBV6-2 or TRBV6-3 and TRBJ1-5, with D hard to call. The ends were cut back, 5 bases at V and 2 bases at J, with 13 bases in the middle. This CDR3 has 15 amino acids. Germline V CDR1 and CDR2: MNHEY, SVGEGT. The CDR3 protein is CASSVRWEGNQPQHF. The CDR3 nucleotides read TGTGCCAGCAGTGTAAGGTGGGAGGGCAATCAGCCCCAGCATTTT.

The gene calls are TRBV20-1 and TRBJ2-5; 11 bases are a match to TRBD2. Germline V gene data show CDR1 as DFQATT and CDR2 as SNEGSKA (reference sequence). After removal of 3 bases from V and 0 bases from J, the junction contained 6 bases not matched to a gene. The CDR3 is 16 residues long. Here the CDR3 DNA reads TGCAGTGCTAGTAGCGGGGGGGCCCCCAACCAAGAGACCCAGTACTTC. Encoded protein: CSASSGGAPNQETQYF.

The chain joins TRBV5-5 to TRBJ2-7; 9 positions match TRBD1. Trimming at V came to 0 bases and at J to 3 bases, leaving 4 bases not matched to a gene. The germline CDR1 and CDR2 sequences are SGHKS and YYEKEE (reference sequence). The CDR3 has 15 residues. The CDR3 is CASSLGQGEGYEQYF. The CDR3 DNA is TGTGCCAGCAGCTTGGGACAGGGGGAAGGCTACGAGCAGTACTTC.

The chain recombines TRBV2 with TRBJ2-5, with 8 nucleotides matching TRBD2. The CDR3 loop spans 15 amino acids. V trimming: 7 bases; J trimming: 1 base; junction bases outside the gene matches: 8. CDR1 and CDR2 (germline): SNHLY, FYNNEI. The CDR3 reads CASTPGGGVQETQYF. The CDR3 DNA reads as TGTGCCAGCACTCCCGGGGGGGGCGTCCAAGAGACCCAGTACTTC.

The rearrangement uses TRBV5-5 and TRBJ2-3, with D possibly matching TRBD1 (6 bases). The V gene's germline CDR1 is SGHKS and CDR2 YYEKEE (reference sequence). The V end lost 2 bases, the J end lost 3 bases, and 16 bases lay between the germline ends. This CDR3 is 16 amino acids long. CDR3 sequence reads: CASSFVGQGWTDTQYF. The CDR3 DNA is TGTGCCAGCAGCTTTGTTGGCCAGGGGTGGACAGATACGCAGTATTTT.

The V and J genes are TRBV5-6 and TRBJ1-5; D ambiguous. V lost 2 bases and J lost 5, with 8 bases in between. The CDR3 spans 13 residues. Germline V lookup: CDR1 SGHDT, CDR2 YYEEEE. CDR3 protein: CASSLRADQPQHF. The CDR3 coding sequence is TGTGCCAGCAGCTTAAGAGCTGATCAGCCCCAGCATTTT.

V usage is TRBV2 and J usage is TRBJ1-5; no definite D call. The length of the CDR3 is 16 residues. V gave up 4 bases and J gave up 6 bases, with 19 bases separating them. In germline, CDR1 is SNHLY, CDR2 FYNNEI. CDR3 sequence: CASSGGSGIRSQPQHF. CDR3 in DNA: TGTGCCAGCAGTGGGGGTTCGGGGATTCGGAGTCAGCCCCAGCATTTT.

The CDR3 DNA reads TGTGCCAGCAGCCAGGGCCTGAATGAGCAGTTCTTC. Amino acid sequence: CASSQGLNEQFF. V and J are TRBV7-2 and TRBJ2-1; tentative D call: TRBD1 (5 bases). Trimming pared 5 bases from V and 7 bases from J, leaving 9 bases between. The germline V gene encodes CDR1 SGHTA and CDR2 FQGNSA. This CDR3 comprises 12 residues.

This CDR3 reads CASSLDEAREQYF. The CDR3 bases are TGCGCCAGCAGCTTGGACGAGGCGCGGGAGCAGTACTTC. The chain carries TRBV5-1 and TRBJ2-7; the D is unclear. The CDR3 contains 13 residues. Trimming took off 0 bases at V and 7 bases at J, with 11 bases between the two ends. The germline V gene encodes CDR1 SGHRS and CDR2 YFSETQ.

Here the CDR3 DNA reads TGCGCCAGCAGCCAAGATCAAGCACAGGGTACTAATCAGCCCCAGCATTTT. Its protein is CASSQDQAQGTNQPQHF. The chain employs TRBV4-1 and TRBJ1-5; weak D call: TRBD1 (6 bases). CDR3 size: 17 residues. Germline lookup yields CDR1 MGHRA and CDR2 YSYEKL. Trimming left V 0 bases short and J 4 bases short, with 16 bases between.

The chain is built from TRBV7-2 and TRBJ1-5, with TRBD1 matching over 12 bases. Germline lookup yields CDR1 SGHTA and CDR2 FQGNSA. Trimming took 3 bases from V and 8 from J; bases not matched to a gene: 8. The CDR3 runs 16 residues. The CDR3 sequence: CASSFAGTGGAEPQHF. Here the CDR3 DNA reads TGTGCCAGCAGCTTTGCCGGGACAGGGGGCGCGGAGCCCCAGCATTTT.

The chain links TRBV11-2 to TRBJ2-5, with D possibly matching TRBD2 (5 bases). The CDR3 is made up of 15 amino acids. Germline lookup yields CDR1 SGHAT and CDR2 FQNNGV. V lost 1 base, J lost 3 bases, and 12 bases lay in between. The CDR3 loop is CASSLVLVGKETQYF. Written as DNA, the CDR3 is TGTGCCAGCAGCTTAGTGCTTGTCGGGAAAGAGACCCAGTACTTC.

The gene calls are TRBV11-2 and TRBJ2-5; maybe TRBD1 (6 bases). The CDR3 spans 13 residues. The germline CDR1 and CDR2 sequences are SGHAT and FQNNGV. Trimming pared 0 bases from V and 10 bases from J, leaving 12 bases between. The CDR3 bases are TGTGCCAGCAGCTTAGAGTCCAGGGGCGGCCAGTACTTC. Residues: CASSLESRGGQYF.

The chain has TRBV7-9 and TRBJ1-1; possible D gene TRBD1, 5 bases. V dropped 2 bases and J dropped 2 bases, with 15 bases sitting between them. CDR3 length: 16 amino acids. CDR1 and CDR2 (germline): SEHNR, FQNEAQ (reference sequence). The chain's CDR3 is CASSLWFGTHNTEAFF. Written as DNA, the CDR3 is TGTGCCAGCAGCTTATGGTTTGGGACTCACAACACTGAAGCTTTCTTT. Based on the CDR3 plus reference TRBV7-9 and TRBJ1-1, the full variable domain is DTGVSQNPRHKITKRGQNVTFRCDPISEHNRLYWYRQTLGQGPEFLTYFQNEAQLEKSRLLSDRFSAERPKGSFSTLEIQRTEQGDSAMYLCASSLWFGTHNTEAFFGQGTRLTVV.

In nucleotides, the CDR3 is TGTGCCAGCAGCTCAAACGGGGGGGCCGGCAATGAGCAGTTCTTC. As protein: CASSSNGGAGNEQFF. The chain recombines TRBV7-9 with TRBJ2-1; the match to TRBD2 covers 8 bases. V was clipped by 4 bases and J by 6 bases; unmatched bases: 8. Germline lookup yields CDR1 SEHNR and CDR2 FQNEAQ (reference sequence). The CDR3 runs to 15 residues. The whole variable domain, filled in from reference TRBV7-9 and TRBJ2-1, reads DTGVSQNPRHKITKRGQNVTFRCDPISEHNRLYWYRQTLGQGPEFLTYFQNEAQLEKSRLLSDRFSAERPKGSFSTLEIQRTEQGDSAMYLCASSSNGGAGNEQFFGPGTRLTVL.

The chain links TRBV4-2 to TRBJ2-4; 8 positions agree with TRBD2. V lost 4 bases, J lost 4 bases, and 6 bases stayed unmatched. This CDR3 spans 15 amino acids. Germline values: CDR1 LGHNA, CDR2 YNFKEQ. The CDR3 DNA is TGTGCCAGCAGCCCCGCCGGGGGGGGAAAAAACATTCAGTACTTC. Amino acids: CASSPAGGGKNIQYF.

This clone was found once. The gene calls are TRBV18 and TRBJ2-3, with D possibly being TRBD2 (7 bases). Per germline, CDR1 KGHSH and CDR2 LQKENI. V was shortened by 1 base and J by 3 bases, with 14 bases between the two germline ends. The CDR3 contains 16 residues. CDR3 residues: CASSPLAGAKTDTQYF. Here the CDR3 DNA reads TGTGCCAGCTCACCACTCGCGGGGGCAAAAACAGATACGCAGTATTTT.